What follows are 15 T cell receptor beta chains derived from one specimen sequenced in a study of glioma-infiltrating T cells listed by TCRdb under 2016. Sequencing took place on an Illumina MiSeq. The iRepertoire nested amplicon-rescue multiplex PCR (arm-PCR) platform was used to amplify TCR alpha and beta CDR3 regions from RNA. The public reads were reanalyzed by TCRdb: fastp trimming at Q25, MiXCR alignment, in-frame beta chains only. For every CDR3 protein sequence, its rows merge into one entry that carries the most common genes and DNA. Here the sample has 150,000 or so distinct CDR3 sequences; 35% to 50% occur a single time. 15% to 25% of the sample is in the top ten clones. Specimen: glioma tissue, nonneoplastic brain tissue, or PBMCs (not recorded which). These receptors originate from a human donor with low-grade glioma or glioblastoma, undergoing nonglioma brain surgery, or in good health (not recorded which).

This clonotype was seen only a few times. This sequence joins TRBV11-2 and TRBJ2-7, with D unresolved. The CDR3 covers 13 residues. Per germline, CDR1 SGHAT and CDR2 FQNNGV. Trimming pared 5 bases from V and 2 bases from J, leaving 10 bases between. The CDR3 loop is CASSPSPTYEQYF. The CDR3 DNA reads TGTGCCAGCAGCCCCAGTCCCACCTACGAGCAGTACTTC.

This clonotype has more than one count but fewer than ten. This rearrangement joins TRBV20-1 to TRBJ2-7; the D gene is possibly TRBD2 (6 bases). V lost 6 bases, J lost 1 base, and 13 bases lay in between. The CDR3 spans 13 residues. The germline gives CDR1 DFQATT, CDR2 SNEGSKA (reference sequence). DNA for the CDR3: TGCAGTGCCCCCAGGGAGGAGTCCTACGAGCAGTACTTC. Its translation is CSAPREESYEQYF.

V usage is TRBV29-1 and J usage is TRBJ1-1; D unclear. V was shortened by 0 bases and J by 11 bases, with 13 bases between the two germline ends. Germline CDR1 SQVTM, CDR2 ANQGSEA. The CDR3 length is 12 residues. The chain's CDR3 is CSVEDGVLRAFF. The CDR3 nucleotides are TGCAGCGTTGAAGATGGGGTACTCCGCGCTTTCTTT.

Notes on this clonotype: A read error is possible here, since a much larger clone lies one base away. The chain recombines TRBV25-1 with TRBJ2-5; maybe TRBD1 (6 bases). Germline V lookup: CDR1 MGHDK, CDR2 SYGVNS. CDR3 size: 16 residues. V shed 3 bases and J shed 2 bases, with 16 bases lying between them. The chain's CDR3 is CASSDQENRVQETQYF. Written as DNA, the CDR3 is TGTGCCAGCAGTGATCAGGAAAACAGGGTACAAGAGACCCAGTACTTC.

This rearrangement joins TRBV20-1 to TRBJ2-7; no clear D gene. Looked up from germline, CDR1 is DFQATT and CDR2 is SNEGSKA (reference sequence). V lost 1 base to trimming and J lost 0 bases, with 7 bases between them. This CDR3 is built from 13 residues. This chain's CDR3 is CSARGRTSYEQYF. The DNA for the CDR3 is TGCAGTGCTAGAGGGCGTACCTCCTACGAGCAGTACTTC.

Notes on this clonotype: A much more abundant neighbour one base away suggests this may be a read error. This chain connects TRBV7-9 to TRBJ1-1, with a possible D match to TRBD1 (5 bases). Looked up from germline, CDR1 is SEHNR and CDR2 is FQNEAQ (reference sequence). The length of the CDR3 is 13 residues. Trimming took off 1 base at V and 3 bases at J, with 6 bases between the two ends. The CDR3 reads CASSLDRYTEAFF. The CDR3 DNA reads TGTGCCAGCAGCTTAGACAGGTACACTGAAGCTTTCTTT.

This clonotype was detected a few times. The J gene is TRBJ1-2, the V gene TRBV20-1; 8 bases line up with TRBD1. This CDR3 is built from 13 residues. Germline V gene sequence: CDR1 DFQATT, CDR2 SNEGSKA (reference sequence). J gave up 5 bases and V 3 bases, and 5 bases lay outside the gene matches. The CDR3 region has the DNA TGCAGTGCTAGTTCTAGGACAGGGTATGGCTACACCTTC. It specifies CSASSRTGYGYTF.

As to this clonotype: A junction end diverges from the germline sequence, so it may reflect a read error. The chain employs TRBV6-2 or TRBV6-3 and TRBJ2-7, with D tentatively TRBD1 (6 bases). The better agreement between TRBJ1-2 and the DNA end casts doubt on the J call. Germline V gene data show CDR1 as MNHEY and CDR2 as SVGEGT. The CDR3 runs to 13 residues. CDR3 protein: CARSYTGWHGYTF. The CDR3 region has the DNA TGTGCCAGAAGTTACACAGGGTGGCATGGCTACACCTTC.

The CDR3 loop is CASSQDQGSGNTIYF. DNA for the CDR3: TGCGCCAGCAGCCAAGATCAGGGATCTGGAAACACCATATATTTT. This sequence joins TRBV4-1 and TRBJ1-3; TRBD1 is a possible D gene (5 bases). The germline V and J ends were trimmed by 0 bases and 1 base, with 7 bases remaining between them. This CDR3 has 15 amino acids. Germline-derived CDR1 and CDR2 are MGHRA and YSYEKL.

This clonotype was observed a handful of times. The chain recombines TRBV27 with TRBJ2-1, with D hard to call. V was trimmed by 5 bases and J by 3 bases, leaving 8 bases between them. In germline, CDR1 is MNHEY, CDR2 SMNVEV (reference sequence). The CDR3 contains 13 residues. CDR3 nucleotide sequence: TGTGCCAGCAGTACCACGGTCTACAATGAGCAGTTCTTC. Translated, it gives CASSTTVYNEQFF.

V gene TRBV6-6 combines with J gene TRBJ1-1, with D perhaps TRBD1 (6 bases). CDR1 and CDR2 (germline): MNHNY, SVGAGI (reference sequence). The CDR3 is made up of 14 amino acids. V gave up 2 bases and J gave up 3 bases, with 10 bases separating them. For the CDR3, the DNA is TGTGCCAGCAGTTACGGGGGGCGGGACACTGAAGCTTTCTTT. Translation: CASSYGGRDTEAFF.

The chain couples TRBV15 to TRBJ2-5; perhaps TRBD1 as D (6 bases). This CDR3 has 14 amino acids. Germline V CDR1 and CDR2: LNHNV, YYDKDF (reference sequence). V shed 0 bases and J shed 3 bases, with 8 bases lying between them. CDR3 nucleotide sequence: TGTGCCACCAGCAGAGATAGGGGGAAAGAGACCCAGTACTTC. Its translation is CATSRDRGKETQYF.

CDR3 coding DNA: TGTGCCAGCTCACCTCTGCTAGATACGCAGTATTTT. Protein sequence: CASSPLLDTQYF. The chain employs TRBV18 and TRBJ2-3; D unclear. The CDR3 has 12 residues. Trimming removed 3 bases from V and 5 bases from J, with 6 bases in between. Germline V gene sequence: CDR1 KGHSH, CDR2 LQKENI.

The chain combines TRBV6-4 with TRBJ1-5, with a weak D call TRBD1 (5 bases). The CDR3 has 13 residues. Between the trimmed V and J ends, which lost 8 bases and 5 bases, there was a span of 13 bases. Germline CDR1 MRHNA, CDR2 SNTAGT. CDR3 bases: TGTGCCAGCTCTGACAGACCAGATCAGCCCCAGCATTTT. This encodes CASSDRPDQPQHF.

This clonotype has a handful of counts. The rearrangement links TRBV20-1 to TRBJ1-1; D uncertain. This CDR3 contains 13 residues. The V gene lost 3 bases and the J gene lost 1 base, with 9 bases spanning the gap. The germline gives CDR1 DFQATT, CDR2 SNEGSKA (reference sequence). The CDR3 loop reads CSARGRENTEAFF. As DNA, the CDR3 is TGCAGTGCTAGGGGCCGGGAGAACACTGAAGCTTTCTTT.